This T cell receptor (beta chain) was obtained from a study of T-cell memory formation after mild COVID-19. Study-level points and caveats: Pre-infection memory held some responding clones, suggesting pre-existing cross-reactive T cells responded. Second-wave clones peaking on day 37 lacked confirmed SARS-CoV-2 specificity.

This clonotype was counted between two and nine times. Its specificity is unknown. Germline-derived CDR1 and CDR2 are MDHEN and SYDVKM. This CDR3 region has 13 residues. The V end was cut by 2 bases, the J end by 1 base, with 5 bases between. Using its own MiXCR run on the 5' RACE reads, TCRdb lists one record per CDR3 protein. The data hold a few hundred thousand distinct CDR3 sequences, with 8% to 11% observed a single time. The V call is TRBV28, the J call TRBJ2-5; D call uncertain. The sample was PBMCs or a T cell subset sorted from them (not recorded which). This TCR was sampled from a man in his late teens or twenties who had mild COVID-19 (a few samples of this study predate the infection). Cell type and time point are not known. The CDR3 DNA is TGTGCCAGCAGTTTACCAGCCCAAGAGACCCAGTACTTC. Amino acids: CASSLPAQETQYF.